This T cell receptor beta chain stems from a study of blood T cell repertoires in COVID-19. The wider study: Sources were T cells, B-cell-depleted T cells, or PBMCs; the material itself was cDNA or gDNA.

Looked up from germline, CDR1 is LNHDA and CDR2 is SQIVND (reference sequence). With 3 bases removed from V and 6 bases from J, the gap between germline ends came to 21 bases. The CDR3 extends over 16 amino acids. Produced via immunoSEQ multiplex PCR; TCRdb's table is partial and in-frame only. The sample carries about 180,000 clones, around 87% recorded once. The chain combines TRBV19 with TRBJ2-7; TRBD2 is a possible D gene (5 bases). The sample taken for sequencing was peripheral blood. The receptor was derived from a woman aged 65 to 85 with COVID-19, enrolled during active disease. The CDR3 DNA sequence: TGTGCCAGTAGTATCCACCACGCGGCAACGAGGGTCGAGCAGTACTTC. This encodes CASSIHHAATRVEQYF.